A selection of T cell receptor beta chains follows, all from one sample in a study of blood T cell repertoires in COVID-19. Assay used: immunoSEQ multiplex PCR; TCRdb lists only in-frame clones, some missing. Of about 230,000 clones in the sample, roughly 88% are singletons; the top ten hold around 2.4%. The sequenced sample consisted of peripheral blood. The source of these receptors is a middle-aged man who had recovered from COVID-19. Both conserved end residues are trimmed from each CDR3. Fields, in order: V gene, CDR3 protein.

TRBV19 ASSLGQTYNEQF
TRBV2 ASSLRQGTEAF
TRBV10-3 AICGGGGGDTQY
TRBV3-1/TRBV3-2 ASSQGPTFGETQY
TRBV6-6 ASSSPDRGNIQY
TRBV5-8 ASSRQPYQPQH
TRBV6-2/TRBV6-3 ASSVNFGGSSYNEQF
TRBV10-3 AIRGLADNYEQY
TRBV2 ASISGTVNTEAF
TRBV10-2 ASRPRGRGANVLT
TRBV7-2 ASSLIGVHTQY
TRBV7-9 ASSSPGLDYEQY
TRBV7-9 ASSFGGDETQY
TRBV6-5 ASSYDLAGSYEQY
TRBV7-9 ASSRTTGYSYNEQF
TRBV6-4 ASSLAGGDTQY
TRBV11-3 ASSGRTGDGGYT
TRBV14 ASSQDYGTVELF
TRBV28 ATVTGSNTGELF
TRBV27 ASSPRLAGGGETQY
TRBV10-3 ATTGTGAHEQY
TRBV25-1 ASSEQGAGGEKLF
TRBV4-2 ASSQDWAGVKNTDTQY
TRBV3-1/TRBV3-2 ASSPDSTRGTIY
TRBV2 ASSKRQASGQPQH
TRBV29-1 SVFSTQGESEKLF
TRBV2 ASSGLAGGADTQY
TRBV10-1 ASSDVASGGALNTDTQY
TRBV11-2 ASSLRRLAGYTQY
TRBV27 ASGGAAEAF
TRBV2 ASKTGSGANVLT
TRBV7-9 ASSLVGQGSDGYT
TRBV9 ASSPGLAGVAYNEQF
TRBV5-1 ASSEPYRNTEAF
TRBV7-9 ASSSSTNYQPQH
TRBV6-5 ASRDTGGNGELF
TRBV30 AWSVLAGWGTDTQY
TRBV7-2 ASSPGLSNEQF
TRBV18 ASSPDRDSPLH
TRBV6-1 ASSDTSSGNTIY
TRBV7-2 ASSLEQGAITGELF
TRBV7-2 ASSLGRARNTEAF